This is a list of T cell receptor beta chains from one sample in a study of blood T cell repertoires in COVID-19. Clones were read by immunoSEQ multiplex PCR, and TCRdb kept only the in-frame ones, dropping some. The sample records 70,000 to 95,000 clones, roughly 80% being singletons. Input material: peripheral blood. These receptors were taken from a woman in her 70s with acute or convalescent COVID-19. Each CDR3 is given with its conserved first and last residue. D genes are given only for firm matches. Expanded clones are given a class, and other clones once, few, many or no size at all.

d_gene: TRBD1
v_gene: TRBV28
j_gene: TRBJ1-2
abundance: .
CDR3nt: TGTGCCAGCAGTGACAGGGAGCGGGGCTACACCTTC
CDR3aa: CASSDRERGYTF

d_gene: .
v_gene: TRBV28
j_gene: TRBJ2-7
abundance: .
CDR3nt: TGTGCCAGCAGTTTAAACCGGCTTGTCGTGCGGGACTACGAGCAGTACTTC
CDR3aa: CASSLNRLVVRDYEQYF

d_gene: .
v_gene: TRBV2
j_gene: TRBJ1-5
abundance: .
CDR3nt: TGTGCCAGCAGTGAGTCCCCTGTGGGCACCCACGGCAATCAGCCCCAGCATTTT
CDR3aa: CASSESPVGTHGNQPQHF

d_gene: .
v_gene: TRBV2
j_gene: TRBJ1-3
abundance: .
CDR3nt: TGTGCCAGCAGTTCTCAGGGCTCTGGAAACACCATATATTTT
CDR3aa: CASSSQGSGNTIYF

d_gene: TRBD1
v_gene: TRBV28
j_gene: TRBJ2-3
abundance: .
CDR3nt: TGTGCCAGCGTCTTCGGACAGGGGGCTTCAGATACGCAGTATTTT
CDR3aa: CASVFGQGASDTQYF

d_gene: .
v_gene: TRBV27
j_gene: TRBJ1-1
abundance: .
CDR3nt: TGTGCCAGTTCGTTAGAGGGCCTGAACACTGAAGCTTTCTTT
CDR3aa: CASSLEGLNTEAFF

d_gene: TRBD2
v_gene: TRBV28
j_gene: TRBJ2-1
abundance: few
CDR3nt: TGTGCCAGCAGTTTATCGGGTAGCGGGAACAATGAGCAGTTCTTC
CDR3aa: CASSLSGSGNNEQFF

d_gene: TRBD1
v_gene: TRBV19
j_gene: TRBJ1-6
abundance: .
CDR3nt: TGTGCCAGTAAGAGGAACAGGGGCAATTCACCCCTCCACTTT
CDR3aa: CASKRNRGNSPLHF

d_gene: .
v_gene: TRBV3-1/TRBV3-2
j_gene: TRBJ1-2
abundance: .
CDR3nt: TGTGCCAGCAGCCAAGATTCGGCCAGGATTATTCCCTACACCTTC
CDR3aa: CASSQDSARIIPYTF

d_gene: TRBD2
v_gene: TRBV5-1
j_gene: TRBJ2-2
abundance: .
CDR3nt: TGCGCCAGCAGCTTGTTAGCGGGAGGGACCGGGGAGCTGTTTTTT
CDR3aa: CASSLLAGGTGELFF

d_gene: .
v_gene: TRBV7-9
j_gene: TRBJ1-1
abundance: .
CDR3nt: TGTGCCAGCAGCTCAACAGGGCTGCGGACTGAAGCTTTCTTT
CDR3aa: CASSSTGLRTEAFF

d_gene: TRBD2
v_gene: TRBV5-1
j_gene: TRBJ2-2
abundance: .
CDR3nt: TGCGCCAGCAGCTTATGGGTAGCGGGCACCGGGGAGCTGTTTTTT
CDR3aa: CASSLWVAGTGELFF

d_gene: TRBD1
v_gene: TRBV3-1/TRBV3-2
j_gene: TRBJ1-1
abundance: .
CDR3nt: TGTGCCAGCAGCCAAGATCGGGGTTCGGACAGGGGGCGAATGAACACTGAAGCTTTCTTT
CDR3aa: CASSQDRGSDRGRMNTEAFF

d_gene: TRBD1
v_gene: TRBV7-2
j_gene: TRBJ1-4
abundance: once
CDR3nt: TGTGCCAGCAGCTGGGCGGGACAGAATGAAAAACTGTTTTTT
CDR3aa: CASSWAGQNEKLFF

d_gene: TRBD2
v_gene: TRBV19
j_gene: TRBJ2-4
abundance: .
CDR3nt: TGTGCCAGTAGTCAGACTAGCGGATCAAACATTCAGTACTTC
CDR3aa: CASSQTSGSNIQYF

d_gene: .
v_gene: TRBV7-9
j_gene: TRBJ2-1
abundance: .
CDR3nt: TGTGCCAGCAGCGCCCTGTTCGCGGAGCAGTTCTTC
CDR3aa: CASSALFAEQFF

d_gene: .
v_gene: TRBV6-5
j_gene: TRBJ1-4
abundance: .
CDR3nt: TGTGCCAGCAGCAACCTCCAGGGGCTTAGTGAAAAACTGTTTTTT
CDR3aa: CASSNLQGLSEKLFF

d_gene: .
v_gene: TRBV5-4
j_gene: TRBJ2-5
abundance: once
CDR3nt: TGTGCCAGCAGCCCCGGGACTCCCTCGGGGCAAGAGACCCAGTACTTC
CDR3aa: CASSPGTPSGQETQYF

d_gene: TRBD1
v_gene: TRBV29-1
j_gene: TRBJ1-2
abundance: .
CDR3nt: TGCAGCGTTGTGTCTACAGGGGGCGCAGACTATGGCTACACCTTC
CDR3aa: CSVVSTGGADYGYTF

d_gene: TRBD1
v_gene: TRBV6-5
j_gene: TRBJ1-4
abundance: .
CDR3nt: TGTGCCAGCAGTAGAAACAGGGGAACTAATGAAAAACTGTTTTTT
CDR3aa: CASSRNRGTNEKLFF

d_gene: TRBD2
v_gene: TRBV28
j_gene: TRBJ2-5
abundance: .
CDR3nt: TGTGCCAGCAGCACACAGCCACTAGCGGGCCGGGAGACCCAGTACTTC
CDR3aa: CASSTQPLAGRETQYF

d_gene: .
v_gene: TRBV20-1
j_gene: TRBJ1-2
abundance: once
CDR3nt: TGCAGTGCTAGTTCCCCTGCAGGGGTAAATGGCTACACCTTC
CDR3aa: CSASSPAGVNGYTF

d_gene: .
v_gene: TRBV2
j_gene: TRBJ2-1
abundance: .
CDR3nt: TGTGCCAGCAGTGTTGGGACTGGCTACAATGAGCAGTTCTTC
CDR3aa: CASSVGTGYNEQFF

d_gene: .
v_gene: TRBV11-2
j_gene: TRBJ1-4
abundance: .
CDR3nt: TGTGCCAGCAGCTTGGCACCCGCAACTAATGAAAAACTGTTTTTT
CDR3aa: CASSLAPATNEKLFF

d_gene: .
v_gene: TRBV28
j_gene: TRBJ2-4
abundance: .
CDR3nt: TGTGCCAGCAGTTTGAACCCCGGGGATAGCGCCAAAAACATTCAGTACTTC
CDR3aa: CASSLNPGDSAKNIQYF

d_gene: TRBD1
v_gene: TRBV6-6
j_gene: TRBJ1-3
abundance: .
CDR3nt: TGTGCCAGCAGTCCGGGACAGGGGCCCCATTCTCCTGGAAACACCATATATTTT
CDR3aa: CASSPGQGPHSPGNTIYF

d_gene: .
v_gene: TRBV28
j_gene: TRBJ2-2
abundance: .
CDR3nt: TGTGCCAGCACCGAATCCACACGGGTCCCCGGGGAGCTGTTTTTT
CDR3aa: CASTESTRVPGELFF

d_gene: .
v_gene: TRBV19
j_gene: TRBJ1-1
abundance: .
CDR3nt: TGTGCCAGTAGTATAAGGGGCTCGAACACTGAAGCTTTCTTT
CDR3aa: CASSIRGSNTEAFF

d_gene: TRBD2
v_gene: TRBV3-1/TRBV3-2
j_gene: TRBJ2-1
abundance: .
CDR3nt: TGTGCCAGCACCTCCAGCGGGGGACTAGCGGGACGGGAGCAGTTCTTC
CDR3aa: CASTSSGGLAGREQFF

d_gene: .
v_gene: TRBV6-4
j_gene: TRBJ1-5
abundance: .
CDR3nt: TGTGCCAGCAGTGAGACATGGGTAGGACAGCCCCAGCATTTT
CDR3aa: CASSETWVGQPQHF

d_gene: TRBD2
v_gene: TRBV28
j_gene: TRBJ2-1
abundance: .
CDR3nt: TGTGCCAGCAGGACTAGCGGGAGAACTAATGAGCAGTTCTTC
CDR3aa: CASRTSGRTNEQFF

d_gene: TRBD1
v_gene: TRBV19
j_gene: TRBJ1-2
abundance: .
CDR3nt: TGTGCCAGTAGTGGGTACCGGGACAGGGGGCGCGGCTACACCTTC
CDR3aa: CASSGYRDRGRGYTF

d_gene: TRBD2
v_gene: TRBV28
j_gene: TRBJ2-7
abundance: .
CDR3nt: TGTGCCAGCAGTTTAATTGCTAGCGGGGCCTACGAGCAGTACTTC
CDR3aa: CASSLIASGAYEQYF

d_gene: .
v_gene: TRBV28
j_gene: TRBJ1-1
abundance: .
CDR3nt: TGTGCCAGCAGCTTGGAGGGGCAGCGAATGAACACTGAAGCTTTCTTT
CDR3aa: CASSLEGQRMNTEAFF

d_gene: .
v_gene: TRBV9
j_gene: TRBJ2-1
abundance: once
CDR3nt: TGTGCCAGCAGCGTAGATAGTTCGGCGGCCCCTGGGTATAATGAGCAGTTCTTC
CDR3aa: CASSVDSSAAPGYNEQFF

d_gene: .
v_gene: TRBV11-2
j_gene: TRBJ1-1
abundance: .
CDR3nt: TGTGCCAGCAGCTTGGGTCGGGCTGAAGCTTTCTTT
CDR3aa: CASSLGRAEAFF

d_gene: .
v_gene: TRBV3-1/TRBV3-2
j_gene: TRBJ1-3
abundance: .
CDR3nt: TGTGCCAGCAGCTATACTGGAAACACCATATATTTT
CDR3aa: CASSYTGNTIYF

d_gene: .
v_gene: TRBV28
j_gene: TRBJ2-7
abundance: .
CDR3nt: TGTGCCAGCAGTTTTCCTGGGGGCCCCTACGAGCAGTACTTC
CDR3aa: CASSFPGGPYEQYF

d_gene: .
v_gene: TRBV5-6
j_gene: TRBJ1-2
abundance: .
CDR3nt: TGTGCCAGCAGCTTTGGATGGACAGCCCGCTATGGCTACACCTTC
CDR3aa: CASSFGWTARYGYTF

d_gene: TRBD1
v_gene: TRBV5-5
j_gene: TRBJ1-3
abundance: .
CDR3nt: TGTGCCAGCAGCCATATCCCGGGACAGGGGGGAAACACCATATATTTT
CDR3aa: CASSHIPGQGGNTIYF

d_gene: .
v_gene: TRBV14
j_gene: TRBJ2-7
abundance: .
CDR3nt: TGTGCCAGCAGCCAAGGGCGGGCCTACGAGCAGTACTTC
CDR3aa: CASSQGRAYEQYF

d_gene: .
v_gene: TRBV5-5
j_gene: TRBJ2-5
abundance: .
CDR3nt: TGTGCCAGCAGCTTGGGTCCTTTAGCGGACCAAGAGACCCAGTACTTC
CDR3aa: CASSLGPLADQETQYF

d_gene: TRBD1
v_gene: TRBV9
j_gene: TRBJ2-3
abundance: once
CDR3nt: TGTGCCAGCACCGTTGGACAGGGAAGAGATACGCAGTATTTT
CDR3aa: CASTVGQGRDTQYF

d_gene: TRBD1
v_gene: TRBV28
j_gene: TRBJ2-2
abundance: .
CDR3nt: TGTGCCAGCAGTTTGCCAGGGACAGGGAGTCGGGGGGAGCTGTTTTTT
CDR3aa: CASSLPGTGSRGELFF

d_gene: .
v_gene: TRBV9
j_gene: TRBJ1-3
abundance: .
CDR3nt: TGTGCCAGCAGCGTCACGGTCTCTGGAAACACCATATATTTT
CDR3aa: CASSVTVSGNTIYF

d_gene: TRBD1
v_gene: TRBV5-1
j_gene: TRBJ2-1
abundance: .
CDR3nt: TGCGCCAGCAGCTCGGGGACAGGTTACAATGAGCAGTTCTTC
CDR3aa: CASSSGTGYNEQFF

d_gene: TRBD2
v_gene: TRBV15
j_gene: TRBJ2-5
abundance: .
CDR3nt: TGTGCCACCAGCACCCCCGTTATAGCGGGAAACCAAGAGACCCAGTACTTC
CDR3aa: CATSTPVIAGNQETQYF

d_gene: .
v_gene: TRBV29-1
j_gene: TRBJ2-7
abundance: .
CDR3nt: TGCAGCGTTGGCGGGACCGAGCAGTACTTC
CDR3aa: CSVGGTEQYF